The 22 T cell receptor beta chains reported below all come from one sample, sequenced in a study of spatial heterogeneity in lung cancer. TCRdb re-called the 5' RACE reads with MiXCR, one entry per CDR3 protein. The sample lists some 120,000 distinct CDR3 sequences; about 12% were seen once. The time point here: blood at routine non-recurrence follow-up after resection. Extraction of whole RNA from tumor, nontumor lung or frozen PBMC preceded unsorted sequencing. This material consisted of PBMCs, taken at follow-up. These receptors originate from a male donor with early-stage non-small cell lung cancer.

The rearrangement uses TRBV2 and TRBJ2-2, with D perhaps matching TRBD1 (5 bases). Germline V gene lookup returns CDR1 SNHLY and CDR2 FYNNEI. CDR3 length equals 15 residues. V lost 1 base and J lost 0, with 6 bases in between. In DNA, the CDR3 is TGTGCCAGCAGTGAAGTAGGGGCGAACACCGGGGAGCTGTTTTTT. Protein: CASSEVGANTGELFF.

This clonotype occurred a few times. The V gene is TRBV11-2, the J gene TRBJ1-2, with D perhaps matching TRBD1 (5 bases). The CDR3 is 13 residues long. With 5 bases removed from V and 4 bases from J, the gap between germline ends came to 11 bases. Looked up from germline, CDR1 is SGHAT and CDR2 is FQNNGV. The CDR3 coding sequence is TGTGCCAGCAGCGTGGGGGAGATCTATGGCTACACCTTC. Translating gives CASSVGEIYGYTF.

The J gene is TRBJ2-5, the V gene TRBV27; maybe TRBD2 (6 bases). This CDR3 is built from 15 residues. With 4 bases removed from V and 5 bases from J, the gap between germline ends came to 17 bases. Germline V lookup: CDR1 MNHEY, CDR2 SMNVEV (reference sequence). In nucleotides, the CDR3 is TGTGCCAGCAGTTCGGCGGGGCGTAACGGGGAGACCCAGTACTTC. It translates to CASSSAGRNGETQYF.

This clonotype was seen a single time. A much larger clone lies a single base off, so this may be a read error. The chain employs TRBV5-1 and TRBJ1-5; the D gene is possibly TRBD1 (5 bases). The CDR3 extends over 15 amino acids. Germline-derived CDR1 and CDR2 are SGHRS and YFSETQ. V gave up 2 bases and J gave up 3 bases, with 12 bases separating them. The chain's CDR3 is CASSFDRGHNQPQHF. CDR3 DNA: TGCGCCAGCAGCTTTGACCGGGGCCACAATCAGCCCCAGCATTTT.

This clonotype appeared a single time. The CDR3 DNA follows: TGTGCCAGCAGTGAACTCCGGGGGGGCCGGGAGACCCAGTACTTC. It yields the protein CASSELRGGRETQYF. V is TRBV2 and J is TRBJ2-5; 8 positions agree with TRBD2. CDR3 length: 15 amino acids. Losses at the gene ends were 2 bases for V and 5 bases for J; bases not matched to a gene: 7. Germline V gives CDR1 SNHLY, CDR2 FYNNEI.

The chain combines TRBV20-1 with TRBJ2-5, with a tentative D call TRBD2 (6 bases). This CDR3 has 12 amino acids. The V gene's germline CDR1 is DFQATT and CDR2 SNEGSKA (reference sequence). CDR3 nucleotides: TGCAGCGCATCCGGGACTCAAGAGACCCAGTACTTC. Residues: CSASGTQETQYF.

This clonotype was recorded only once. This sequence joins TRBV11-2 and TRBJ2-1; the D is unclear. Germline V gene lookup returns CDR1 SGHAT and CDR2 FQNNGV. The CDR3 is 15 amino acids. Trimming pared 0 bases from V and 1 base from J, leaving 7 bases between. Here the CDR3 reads CASSLDPRSYNEQFF. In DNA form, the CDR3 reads TGTGCCAGCAGCTTAGATCCCAGATCCTACAATGAGCAGTTCTTC.

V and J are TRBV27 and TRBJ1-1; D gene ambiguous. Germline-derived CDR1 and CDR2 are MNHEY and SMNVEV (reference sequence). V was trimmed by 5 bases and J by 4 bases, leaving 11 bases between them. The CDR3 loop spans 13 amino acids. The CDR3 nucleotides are TGTGCCAGCAGTCTGAGATCAGTCACTGAAGCTTTCTTT. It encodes CASSLRSVTEAFF.

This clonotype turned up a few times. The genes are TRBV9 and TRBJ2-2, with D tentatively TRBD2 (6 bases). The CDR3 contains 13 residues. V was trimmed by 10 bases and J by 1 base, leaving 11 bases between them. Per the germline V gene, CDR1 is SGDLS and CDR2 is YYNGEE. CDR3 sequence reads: CASGRENTGELFF. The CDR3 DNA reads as TGTGCCTCCGGGAGAGAGAACACCGGGGAGCTGTTTTTT.

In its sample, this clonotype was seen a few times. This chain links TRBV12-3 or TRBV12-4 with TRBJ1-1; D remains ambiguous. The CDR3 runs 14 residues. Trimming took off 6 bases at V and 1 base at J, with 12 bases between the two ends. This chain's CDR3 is CASSPSSRNTEAFF. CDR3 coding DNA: TGTGCCAGCAGCCCTTCGTCAAGGAACACTGAAGCTTTCTTT.

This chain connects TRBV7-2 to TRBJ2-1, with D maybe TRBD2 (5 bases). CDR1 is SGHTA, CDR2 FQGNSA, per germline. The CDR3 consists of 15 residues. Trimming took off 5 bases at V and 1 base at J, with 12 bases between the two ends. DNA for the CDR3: TGTGCCAGCAGCCTGGAGGTCGGTTCCTACAATGAGCAGTTCTTC. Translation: CASSLEVGSYNEQFF.

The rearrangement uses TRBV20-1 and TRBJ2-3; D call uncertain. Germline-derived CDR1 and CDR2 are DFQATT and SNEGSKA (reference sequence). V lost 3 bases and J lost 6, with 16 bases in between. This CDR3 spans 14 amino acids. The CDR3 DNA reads TGCAGTGCTAGGACTTACTACATTTACGATACGCAGTATTTT. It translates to CSARTYYIYDTQYF.

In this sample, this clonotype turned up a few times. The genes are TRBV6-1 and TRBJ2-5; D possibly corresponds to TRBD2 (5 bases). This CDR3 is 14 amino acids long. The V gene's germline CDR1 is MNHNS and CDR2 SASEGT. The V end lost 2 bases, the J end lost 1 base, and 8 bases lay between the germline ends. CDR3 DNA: TGTGCCAGCAGTGAATCCGGGGTCCAAGAGACCCAGTACTTC. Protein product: CASSESGVQETQYF.

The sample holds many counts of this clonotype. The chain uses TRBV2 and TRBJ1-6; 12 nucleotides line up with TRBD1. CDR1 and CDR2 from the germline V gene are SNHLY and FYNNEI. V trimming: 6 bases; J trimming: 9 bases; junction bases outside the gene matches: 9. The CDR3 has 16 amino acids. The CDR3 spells CASSPPGQGAGSPLHF. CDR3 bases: TGTGCCAGCAGCCCCCCGGGACAGGGGGCAGGTTCACCCCTCCACTTT.

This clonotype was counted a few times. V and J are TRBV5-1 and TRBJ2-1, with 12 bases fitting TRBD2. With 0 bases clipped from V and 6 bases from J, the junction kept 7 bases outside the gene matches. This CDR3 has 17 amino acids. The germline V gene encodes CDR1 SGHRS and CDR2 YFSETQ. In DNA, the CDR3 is TGCGCCAGCAGCTTGGGACTAGCGGGGGTTACGGGCAATGAGCAGTTCTTC. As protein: CASSLGLAGVTGNEQFF.

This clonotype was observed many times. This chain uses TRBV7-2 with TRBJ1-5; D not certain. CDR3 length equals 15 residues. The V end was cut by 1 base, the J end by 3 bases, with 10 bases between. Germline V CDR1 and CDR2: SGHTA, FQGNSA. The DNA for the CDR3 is TGTGCCAGCAGCTTAGGCTCTTCAAACAATCAGCCCCAGCATTTT. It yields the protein CASSLGSSNNQPQHF. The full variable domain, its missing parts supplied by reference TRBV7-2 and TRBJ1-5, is GAGVSQSPSNKVTEKGKDVELRCDPISGHTALYWYRQSLGQGLEFLIYFQGNSAPDKSGLPSDRFSAERTGGSVSTLTIQRTQQEDSAVYLCASSLGSSNNQPQHFGDGTRLSIL.

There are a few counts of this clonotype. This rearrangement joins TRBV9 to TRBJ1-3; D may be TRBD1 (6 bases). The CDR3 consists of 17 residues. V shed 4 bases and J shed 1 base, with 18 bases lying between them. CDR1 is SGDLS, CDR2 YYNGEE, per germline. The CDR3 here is CASSLETGPASGNTIYF. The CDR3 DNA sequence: TGTGCCAGCAGCCTAGAGACAGGTCCGGCATCTGGAAACACCATATATTTT. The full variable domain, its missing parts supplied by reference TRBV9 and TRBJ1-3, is DSGVTQTPKHLITATGQRVTLRCSPRSGDLSVYWYQQSLDQGLQFLIQYYNGEERAKGNILERFSAQQFPDLHSELNLSSLELGDSALYFCASSLETGPASGNTIYFGEGSWLTVV.

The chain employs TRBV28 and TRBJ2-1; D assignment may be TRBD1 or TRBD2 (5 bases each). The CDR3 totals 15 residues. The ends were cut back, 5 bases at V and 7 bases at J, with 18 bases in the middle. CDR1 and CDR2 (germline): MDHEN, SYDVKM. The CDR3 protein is CASSPPTGPRNEQFF. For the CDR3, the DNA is TGTGCCAGCAGTCCCCCGACGGGACCTCGAAATGAGCAGTTCTTC.

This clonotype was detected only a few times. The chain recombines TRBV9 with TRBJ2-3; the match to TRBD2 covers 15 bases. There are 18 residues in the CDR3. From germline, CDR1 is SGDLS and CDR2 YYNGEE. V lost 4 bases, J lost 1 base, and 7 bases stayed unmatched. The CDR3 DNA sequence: TGTGCCAGCAGCCCTCGGACTAGCGGGGGGGCCGGCACAGATACGCAGTATTTT. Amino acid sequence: CASSPRTSGGAGTDTQYF.

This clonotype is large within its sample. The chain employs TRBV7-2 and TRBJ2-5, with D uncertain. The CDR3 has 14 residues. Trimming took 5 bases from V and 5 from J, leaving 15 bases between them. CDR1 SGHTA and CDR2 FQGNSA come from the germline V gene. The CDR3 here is CASSLSPALETQYF. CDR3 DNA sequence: TGTGCCAGCAGCCTAAGCCCGGCTCTGGAGACCCAGTACTTC.

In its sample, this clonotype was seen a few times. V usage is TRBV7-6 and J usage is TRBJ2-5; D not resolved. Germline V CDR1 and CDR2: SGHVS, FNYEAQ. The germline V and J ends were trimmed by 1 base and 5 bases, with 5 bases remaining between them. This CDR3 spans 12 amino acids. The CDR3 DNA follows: TGTGCCAGCAGCTTAGGGGCGGAGACCCAGTACTTC. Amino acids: CASSLGAETQYF.

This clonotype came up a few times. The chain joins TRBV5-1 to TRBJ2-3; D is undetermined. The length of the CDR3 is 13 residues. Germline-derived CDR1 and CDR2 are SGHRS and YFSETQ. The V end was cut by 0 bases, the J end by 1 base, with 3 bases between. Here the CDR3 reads CASSLERTDTQYF. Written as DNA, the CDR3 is TGCGCCAGCAGCTTGGAACGCACAGATACGCAGTATTTT.